The sequence of this TCR beta chain was determined in a study of blood T cell repertoires in COVID-19. V was trimmed by 3 bases and J by 4 bases, leaving 19 bases between them. The CDR3 has 15 amino acids. Germline values: CDR1 DFQATT, CDR2 SNEGSKA (reference sequence). As originally analysed: Estimation of nucleated cell counts relied on the amplification of reference gene primers. Method: immunoSEQ multiplex PCR; TCRdb's copy keeps in-frame clones and lacks some. V, J and clone size are those of that table, while D and trimming were read from the DNA. The table lists roughly 170,000 clones, approximately 84% of them singletons.

The receptor was derived from a human donor in a cohort sampled during active COVID-19. Sequencing was done on a sample of peripheral blood. The chain recombines TRBV20-1 with TRBJ2-7, with a possible D match to TRBD1 (6 bases). CDR3 sequence reads: CSASMGAHLGYEQYF. Written as DNA, the CDR3 is TGCAGTGCTAGTATGGGGGCGCACCTAGGGTACGAGCAGTACTTC.